A single sample is the source of the 10 T cell receptor beta chains below, sequenced in a study of T-cell memory formation after mild COVID-19. One entry per CDR3 protein results from TCRdb running MiXCR on the 5' RACE reads. Found here are 250,000 or so distinct CDR3 sequences, about a sixth of them singletons; the top ten hold under 25%. The material sequenced was PBMCs or a T cell subset sorted from them (not recorded which). The receptors shown here come from a man aged 18 to 29 who had mild COVID-19 (a few samples of this study predate the infection). Cell type and time point are not known.

This clonotype was detected only a few times. The V call is TRBV4-3, the J call TRBJ1-1, with 8 nucleotides matching TRBD1. V lost 4 bases to trimming and J lost 5 bases; unmatched junction nucleotides: 6. Germline CDR1 reads LGHNA; CDR2 reads YSLEER. The length of the CDR3 is 14 residues. The CDR3 coding sequence is TGCGCCAGCAGCCCAACAGGGGGGTGGACTGAAGCTTTCTTT. Translating it yields CASSPTGGWTEAFF.

This clonotype came up a few times. This sequence joins TRBV7-8 and TRBJ1-3, with D unclear. This CDR3 comprises 12 residues. The V gene's germline CDR1 is SGHVS and CDR2 FQNEAQ. V dropped 7 bases and J dropped 6 bases, with 10 bases sitting between them. The CDR3 is CASTTMENTIYF. Written as DNA, the CDR3 is TGTGCCAGCACGACCATGGAAAACACCATATATTTT.

This clonotype was found a few times. The chain employs TRBV2 and TRBJ2-7; D possibly matches TRBD1 or TRBD2 (5 bases each). The V end lost 4 bases, the J end lost 1 base, and 14 bases lay between the germline ends. The CDR3 has 15 amino acids. Germline loops: CDR1 SNHLY, CDR2 FYNNEI. CDR3 protein: CASSGGPSPSYEQYV. CDR3 sequence (DNA): TGTGCCAGCAGTGGGGGACCCTCTCCTTCCTACGAGCAGTACGTC.

The chain joins TRBV19 to TRBJ2-7, with TRBD1 matching 7 bases. The CDR3 contains 15 residues. V gave up 3 bases and J gave up 7 bases; unmatched junction bases: 12. Germline V lookup: CDR1 LNHDA, CDR2 SQIVND (reference sequence). CDR3 coding DNA: TGTGCCAGTAGTATTGGGTGGGACAGTTCGGGAGAGCAGTACTTC. Protein product: CASSIGWDSSGEQYF.

This chain connects TRBV7-9 to TRBJ2-7; TRBD1 might be the D (6 bases). The CDR3 covers 13 residues. Trimming cost V 2 bases and J 6 bases, with 11 bases left between them. Germline V CDR1 and CDR2: SEHNR, FQNEAQ (reference sequence). CDR3 DNA: TGTGCCAGCAGCTTACAGGGGCCCGGCGAGCAGTACTTC. This translates into CASSLQGPGEQYF.

The J gene is TRBJ2-1, the V gene TRBV20-1; possible D gene TRBD1, 5 bases. V lost 1 base, J lost 10 bases, and 8 bases lay in between. The germline V gene has CDR1 DFQATT and CDR2 SNEGSKA (reference sequence). The CDR3 loop spans 11 amino acids. CDR3 amino acids: CSARGRQEQFF. In DNA, the CDR3 is TGCAGTGCTAGAGGGCGACAGGAGCAGTTCTTC.

This chain joins TRBV7-9 and TRBJ2-3, with no clear D. There are 16 residues in the CDR3. Germline CDR1 and CDR2: SEHNR and FQNEAQ (reference sequence). With 5 bases removed from V and 1 base from J, the gap between germline ends came to 16 bases. The CDR3 spells CASSHSKGRGTDTQYF. CDR3 nucleotides: TGTGCCAGCAGCCACAGCAAGGGTAGGGGCACAGATACGCAGTATTTT.

J is TRBJ1-2 and V is TRBV7-8; perhaps TRBD1 as D (5 bases). The CDR3 extends over 14 amino acids. Germline CDR1 and CDR2: SGHVS and FQNEAQ. Trimming took off 1 base at V and 6 bases at J, with 12 bases between the two ends. The CDR3 DNA reads as TGTGCCAGCAGCTTAGGGTGGACACTTGATGGCTACACCTTC. This encodes CASSLGWTLDGYTF.

This chain connects TRBV12-3 or TRBV12-4 to TRBJ1-1; 7 bases are shared with TRBD1. The V and J ends lost 6 bases and 2 bases, in that order; junction bases with no gene match: 3. The CDR3 runs to 13 residues. The CDR3 region is CASSNRGNTEAFF. CDR3 DNA sequence: TGTGCCAGCAGCAACAGGGGAAACACTGAAGCTTTCTTT.

This chain connects TRBV6-5 to TRBJ2-5; D not certain. CDR1 MNHEY and CDR2 SVGAGI come from the germline V gene. V dropped 4 bases and J dropped 1 base, with 19 bases sitting between them. The CDR3 is 17 amino acids. The CDR3 sequence: CASSFAPTLPPQETQYF. CDR3 DNA sequence: TGTGCCAGCAGTTTTGCCCCGACCCTGCCCCCCCAAGAGACCCAGTACTTC.